This TCR beta chain was found in a study of PD-1 blockade in mismatch repair-deficient tumors. Overall study results and limits: Tumor-resident clones, often undetectable pretreatment in blood, expanded then contracted after pembrolizumab.

Concerning this clone: What it recognizes is unknown.

The CDR3 spans 14 residues. Germline CDR1 reads SGHVS; CDR2 reads FNYEAQ. V was clipped by 3 bases and J by 5 bases; unmatched bases: 6. The assay was immunoSEQ multiplex PCR, and TCRdb's table has in-frame clones only and misses some. This sample carries some 25,000 clones, about four fifths of them seen once, and the ten largest clones take 2.5% to 3%. This chain uses TRBV7-6 with TRBJ2-5; TRBD2 aligns across 7 bases. The receptor was derived from an adult with mismatch repair-deficient cancer. Sequenced material: PBMCs, taken before pembrolizumab treatment. The CDR3 DNA follows: TGTGCCAGCAGCTTGGGGGGGTCTGGGGAGACCCAGTACTTC. This encodes CASSLGGSGETQYF.